This T cell receptor (beta chain) was sequenced in a study of patients and donors after allogeneic stem cell transplantation. V lost 0 bases to trimming and J lost 0 bases, with 12 bases between them. CDR1 and CDR2 from the germline V gene are MGHRA and YSYEKL. The CDR3 is made up of 17 amino acids. TCRdb independently ran MiXCR on the RT-PCR reads; one entry per CDR3 protein. Of 25,000 or so distinct CDR3 sequences detected, about 28% appear once; the ten largest clones hold 40% to 50%. The sample was blood, either unsorted or a sorted T cell fraction (not recorded which). The source is a human donor who was either an allogeneic HSCT recipient or a stem cell or donor lymphocyte infusion donor (not recorded which). It is not recorded whose cells these are; they may come from a transplant donor. This chain joins TRBV4-1 and TRBJ1-3; D unresolved. The CDR3 loop reads CASSQDPRRNSGNTIYF. CDR3 sequence (DNA): TGCGCCAGCAGCCAAGATCCAAGACGGAACTCTGGAAACACCATATATTTT.